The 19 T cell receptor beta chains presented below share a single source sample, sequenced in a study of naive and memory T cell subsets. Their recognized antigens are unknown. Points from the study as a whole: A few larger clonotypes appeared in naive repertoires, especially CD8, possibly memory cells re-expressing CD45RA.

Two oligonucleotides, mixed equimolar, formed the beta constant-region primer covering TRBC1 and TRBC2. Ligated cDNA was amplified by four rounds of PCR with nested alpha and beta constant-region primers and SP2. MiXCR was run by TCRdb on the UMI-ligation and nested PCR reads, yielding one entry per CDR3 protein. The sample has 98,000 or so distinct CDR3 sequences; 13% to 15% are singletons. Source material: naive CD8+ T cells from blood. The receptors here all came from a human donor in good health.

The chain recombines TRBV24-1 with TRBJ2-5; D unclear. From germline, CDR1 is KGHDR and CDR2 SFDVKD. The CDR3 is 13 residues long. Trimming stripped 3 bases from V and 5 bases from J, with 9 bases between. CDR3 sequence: CATSDQVMETQYF. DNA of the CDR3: TGTGCCACCAGTGATCAGGTTATGGAGACCCAGTACTTC.

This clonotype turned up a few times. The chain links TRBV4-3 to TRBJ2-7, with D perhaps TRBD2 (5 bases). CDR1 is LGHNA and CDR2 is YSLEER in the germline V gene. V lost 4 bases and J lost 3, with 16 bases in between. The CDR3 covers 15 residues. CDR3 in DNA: TGCGCCAGCAGCCGAGTTCGGGGTAAGGACTACGAGCAGTACTTC. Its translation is CASSRVRGKDYEQYF.

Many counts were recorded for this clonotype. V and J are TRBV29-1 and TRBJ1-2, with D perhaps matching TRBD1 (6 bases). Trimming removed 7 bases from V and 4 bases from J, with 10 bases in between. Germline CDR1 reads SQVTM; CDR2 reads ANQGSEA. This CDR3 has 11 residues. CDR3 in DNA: TGCAGCGCTCCGGACAGCTATGGCTACACCTTC. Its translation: CSAPDSYGYTF.

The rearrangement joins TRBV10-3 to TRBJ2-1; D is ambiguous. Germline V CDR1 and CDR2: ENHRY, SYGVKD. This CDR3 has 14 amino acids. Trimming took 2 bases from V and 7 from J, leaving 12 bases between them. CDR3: CAISESGWANEQFF. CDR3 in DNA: TGTGCCATCAGTGAGAGTGGTTGGGCAAATGAGCAGTTCTTC.

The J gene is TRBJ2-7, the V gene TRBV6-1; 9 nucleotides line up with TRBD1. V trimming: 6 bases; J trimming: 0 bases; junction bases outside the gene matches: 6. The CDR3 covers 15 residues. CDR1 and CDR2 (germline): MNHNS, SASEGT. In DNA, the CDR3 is TGTGCCAGCAGACTGGGACAGGGAAACTCCTACGAGCAGTACTTC. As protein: CASRLGQGNSYEQYF.

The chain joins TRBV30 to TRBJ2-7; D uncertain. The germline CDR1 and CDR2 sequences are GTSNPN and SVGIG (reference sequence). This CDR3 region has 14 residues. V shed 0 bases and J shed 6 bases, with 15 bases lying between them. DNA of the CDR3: TGTGCCTGGAGTGTGGCCGGGCTTGGATCCGAGCAGTACTTC. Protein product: CAWSVAGLGSEQYF.

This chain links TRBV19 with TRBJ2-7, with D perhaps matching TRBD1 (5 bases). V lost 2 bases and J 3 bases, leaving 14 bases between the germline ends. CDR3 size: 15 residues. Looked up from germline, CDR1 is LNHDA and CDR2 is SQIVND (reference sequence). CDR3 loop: CASSIQGSANYEQYF. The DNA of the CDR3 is TGTGCCAGTAGTATACAGGGTTCGGCGAACTACGAGCAGTACTTC. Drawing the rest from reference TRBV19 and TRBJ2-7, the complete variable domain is DGGITQSPKYLFRKEGQNVTLSCEQNLNHDAMYWYRQDPGQGLRLIYYSQIVNDFQKGDIAEGYSVSREKKESFPLTVTSAQKNPTAFYLCASSIQGSANYEQYFGPGTRLTVT.

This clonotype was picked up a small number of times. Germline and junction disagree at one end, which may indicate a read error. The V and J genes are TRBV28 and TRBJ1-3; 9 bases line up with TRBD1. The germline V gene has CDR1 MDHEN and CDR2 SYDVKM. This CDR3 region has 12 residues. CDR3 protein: CASSSTGGMHGF. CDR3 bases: TGTGCCAGCAGTTCGACAGGGGGAATGCACGGTTTT.

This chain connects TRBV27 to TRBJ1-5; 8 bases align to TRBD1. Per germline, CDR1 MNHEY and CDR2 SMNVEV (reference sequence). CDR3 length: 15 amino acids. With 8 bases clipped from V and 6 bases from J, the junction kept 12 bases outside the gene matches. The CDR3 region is CASRTTGGRGQPQHF. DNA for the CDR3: TGTGCCAGCCGCACTACAGGGGGAAGGGGTCAGCCCCAGCATTTT.

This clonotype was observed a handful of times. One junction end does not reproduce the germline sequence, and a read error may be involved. The CDR3 DNA reads as TGTGCCAGCAGCCTAGCGCTAGCATCCCCCCACGAGCAGTACTTC. This encodes CASSLALASPHEQYF. The rearrangement joins TRBV7-9 to TRBJ2-7; a possible D gene is TRBD2 (6 bases). Germline lookup yields CDR1 SEHNR and CDR2 FQNEAQ (reference sequence). The CDR3 runs to 15 residues.

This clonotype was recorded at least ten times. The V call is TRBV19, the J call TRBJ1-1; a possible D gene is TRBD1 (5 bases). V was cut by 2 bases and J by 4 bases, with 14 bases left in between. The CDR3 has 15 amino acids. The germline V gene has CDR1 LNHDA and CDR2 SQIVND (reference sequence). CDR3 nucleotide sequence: TGTGCCAGTAGTATACGGACACTCACACGCACTGAAGCTTTCTTT. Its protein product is CASSIRTLTRTEAFF.

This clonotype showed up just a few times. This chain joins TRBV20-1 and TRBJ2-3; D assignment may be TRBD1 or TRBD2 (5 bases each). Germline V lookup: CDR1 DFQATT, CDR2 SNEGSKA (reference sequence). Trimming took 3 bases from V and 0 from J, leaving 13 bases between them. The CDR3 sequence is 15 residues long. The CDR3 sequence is CSARGDPISTDTQYF. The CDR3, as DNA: TGCAGTGCTAGGGGGGACCCTATAAGCACAGATACGCAGTATTTT.

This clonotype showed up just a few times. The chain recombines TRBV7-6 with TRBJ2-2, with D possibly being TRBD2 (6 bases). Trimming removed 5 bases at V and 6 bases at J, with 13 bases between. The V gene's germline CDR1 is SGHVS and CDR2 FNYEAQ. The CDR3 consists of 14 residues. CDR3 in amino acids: CASSPGPGAGELFF. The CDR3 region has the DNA TGTGCCAGCAGCCCAGGCCCGGGGGCCGGGGAGCTGTTTTTT.

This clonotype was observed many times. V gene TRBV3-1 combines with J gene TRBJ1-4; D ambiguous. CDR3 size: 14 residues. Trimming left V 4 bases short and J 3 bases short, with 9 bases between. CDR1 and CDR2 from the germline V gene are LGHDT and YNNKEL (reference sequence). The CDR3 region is CASSRRASNEKLFF. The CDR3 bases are TGTGCCAGCAGCCGCCGGGCCTCTAATGAAAAACTGTTTTTT.

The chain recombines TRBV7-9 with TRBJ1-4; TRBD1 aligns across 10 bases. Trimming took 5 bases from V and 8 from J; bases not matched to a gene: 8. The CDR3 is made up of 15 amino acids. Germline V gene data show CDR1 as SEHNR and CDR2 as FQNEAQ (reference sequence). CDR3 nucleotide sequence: TGTGCCAGCAGCCCGCAGGGACAGGGGATGGAAAAACTGTTTTTT. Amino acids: CASSPQGQGMEKLFF.

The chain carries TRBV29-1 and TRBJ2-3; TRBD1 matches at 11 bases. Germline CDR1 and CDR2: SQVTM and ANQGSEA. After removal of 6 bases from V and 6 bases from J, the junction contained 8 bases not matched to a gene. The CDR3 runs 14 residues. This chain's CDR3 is CSVTGQGAGDTQYF. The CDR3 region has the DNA TGCAGCGTCACCGGACAGGGGGCTGGGGATACGCAGTATTTT.

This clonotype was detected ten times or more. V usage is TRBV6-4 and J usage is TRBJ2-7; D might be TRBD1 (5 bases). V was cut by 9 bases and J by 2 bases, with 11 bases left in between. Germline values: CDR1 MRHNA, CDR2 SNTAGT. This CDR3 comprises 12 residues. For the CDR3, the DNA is TGTGCCAGTTGGACAAGAGCCTACGAGCAGTACTTC. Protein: CASWTRAYEQYF.

CDR3 loop: CASSLSPYRDEQETQYF. CDR3 coding DNA: TGTGCCAGCAGCTTATCCCCCTACCGGGACGAACAAGAGACCCAGTACTTC. The chain combines TRBV7-9 with TRBJ2-5; TRBD1 or TRBD2 may be the D gene (5 bases each). The CDR3 loop spans 17 amino acids. Germline assignment: CDR1 SEHNR and CDR2 FQNEAQ (reference sequence). Trimming removed 2 bases at V and 2 bases at J, with 18 bases between.

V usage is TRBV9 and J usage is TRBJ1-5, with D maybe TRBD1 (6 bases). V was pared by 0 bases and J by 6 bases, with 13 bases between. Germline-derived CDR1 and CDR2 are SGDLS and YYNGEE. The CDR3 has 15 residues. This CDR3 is CASSVGRGWSQPQHF. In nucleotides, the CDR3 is TGTGCCAGCAGCGTAGGCAGGGGATGGAGTCAGCCCCAGCATTTT.